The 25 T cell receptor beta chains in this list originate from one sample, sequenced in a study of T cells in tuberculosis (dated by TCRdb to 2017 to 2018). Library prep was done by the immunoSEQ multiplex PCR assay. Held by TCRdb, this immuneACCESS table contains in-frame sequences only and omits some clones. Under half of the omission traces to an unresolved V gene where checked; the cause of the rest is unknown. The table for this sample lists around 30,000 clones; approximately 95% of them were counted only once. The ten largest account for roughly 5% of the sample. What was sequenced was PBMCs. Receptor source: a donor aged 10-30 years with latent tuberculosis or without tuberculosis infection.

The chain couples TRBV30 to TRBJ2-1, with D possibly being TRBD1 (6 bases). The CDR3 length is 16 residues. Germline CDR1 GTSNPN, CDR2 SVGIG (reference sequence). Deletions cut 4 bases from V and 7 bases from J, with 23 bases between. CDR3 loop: CAWIAAQGPGQNEQFF. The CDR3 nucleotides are TGTGCCTGGATCGCGGCCCAGGGGCCGGGTCAGAATGAGCAGTTCTTC.

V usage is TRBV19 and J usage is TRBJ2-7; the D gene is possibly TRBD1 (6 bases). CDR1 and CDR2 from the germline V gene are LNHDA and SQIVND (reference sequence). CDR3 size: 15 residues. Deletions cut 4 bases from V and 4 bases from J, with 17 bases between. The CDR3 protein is CASSTTGSPSYEQYF. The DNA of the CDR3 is TGTGCCAGTAGTACAACAGGGAGCCCCTCGTACGAGCAGTACTTC.

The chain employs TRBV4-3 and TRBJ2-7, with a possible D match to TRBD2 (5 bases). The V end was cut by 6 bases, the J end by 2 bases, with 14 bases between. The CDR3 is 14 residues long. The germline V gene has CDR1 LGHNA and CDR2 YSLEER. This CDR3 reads CASSPNWRAYEQYF. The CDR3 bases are TGCGCCAGCAGTCCCAACTGGCGGGCCTACGAGCAGTACTTC.

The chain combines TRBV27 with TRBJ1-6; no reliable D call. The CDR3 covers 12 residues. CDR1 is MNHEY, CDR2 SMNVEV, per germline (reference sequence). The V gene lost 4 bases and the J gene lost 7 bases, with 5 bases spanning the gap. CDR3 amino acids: CASSYWNSPLHF. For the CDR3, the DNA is TGTGCCAGCAGTTACTGGAATTCACCCCTCCACTTT.

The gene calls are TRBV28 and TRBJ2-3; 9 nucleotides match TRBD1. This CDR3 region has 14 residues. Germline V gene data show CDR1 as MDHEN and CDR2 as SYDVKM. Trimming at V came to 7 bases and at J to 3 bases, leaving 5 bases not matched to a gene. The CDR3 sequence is CASNDRGETDTQYF. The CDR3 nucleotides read TGTGCCAGCAACGACAGGGGGGAAACAGATACGCAGTATTTT.

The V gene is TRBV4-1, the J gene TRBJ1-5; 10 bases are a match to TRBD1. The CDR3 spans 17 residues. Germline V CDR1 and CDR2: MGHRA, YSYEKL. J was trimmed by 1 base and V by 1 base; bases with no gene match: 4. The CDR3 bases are TGCGCCAGCAGCCAAGCAAAGGGACAGGGGAGCAATCAGCCCCAGCATTTT. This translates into CASSQAKGQGSNQPQHF.

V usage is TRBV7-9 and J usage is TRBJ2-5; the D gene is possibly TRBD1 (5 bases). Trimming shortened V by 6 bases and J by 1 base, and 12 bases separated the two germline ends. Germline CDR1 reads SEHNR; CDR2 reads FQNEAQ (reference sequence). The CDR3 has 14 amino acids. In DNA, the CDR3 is TGTGCCAGCAGTTCCCAGGGCCTCCAAGAGACCCAGTACTTC. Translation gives CASSSQGLQETQYF.

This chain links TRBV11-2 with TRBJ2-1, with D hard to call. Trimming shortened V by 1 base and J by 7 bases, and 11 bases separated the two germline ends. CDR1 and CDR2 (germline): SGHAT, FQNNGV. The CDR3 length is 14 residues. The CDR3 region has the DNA TGTGCCAGCAGCTTAGTCAGCGCAGCTAATGAGCAGTTCTTC. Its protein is CASSLVSAANEQFF.

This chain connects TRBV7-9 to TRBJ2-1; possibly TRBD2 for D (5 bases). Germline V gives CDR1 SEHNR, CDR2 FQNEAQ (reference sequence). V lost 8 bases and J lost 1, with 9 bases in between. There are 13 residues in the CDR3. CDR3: CASGSGSYNEQFF. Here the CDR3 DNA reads TGTGCCAGCGGAAGCGGTTCCTACAATGAGCAGTTCTTC.

CDR3 sequence (DNA): TGCGCCAGCAGCCATGAGGACAGGGGGTACGAGCAGTACTTC. This sequence encodes CASSHEDRGYEQYF. The genes are TRBV4-1 and TRBJ2-7, with TRBD1 identical over 10 bases. The CDR3 is 14 amino acids. V trimming: 3 bases; J trimming: 4 bases; junction bases outside the gene matches: 3. Germline loops: CDR1 MGHRA, CDR2 YSYEKL.

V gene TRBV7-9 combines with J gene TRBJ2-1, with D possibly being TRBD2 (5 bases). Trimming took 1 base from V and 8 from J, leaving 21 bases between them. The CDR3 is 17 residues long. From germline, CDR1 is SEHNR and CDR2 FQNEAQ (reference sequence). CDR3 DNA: TGTGCCAGCAGCTTAGGTCAGACGGGGTTGGGGTCTGATGAGCAGTTCTTC. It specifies CASSLGQTGLGSDEQFF.

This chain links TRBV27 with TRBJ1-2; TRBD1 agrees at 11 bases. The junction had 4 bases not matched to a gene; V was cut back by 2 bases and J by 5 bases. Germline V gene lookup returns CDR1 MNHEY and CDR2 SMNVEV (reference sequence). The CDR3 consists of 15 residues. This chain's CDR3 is CASSLGGQGAYGYTF. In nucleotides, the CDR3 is TGTGCCAGCAGTTTAGGAGGACAGGGGGCGTATGGCTACACCTTC.

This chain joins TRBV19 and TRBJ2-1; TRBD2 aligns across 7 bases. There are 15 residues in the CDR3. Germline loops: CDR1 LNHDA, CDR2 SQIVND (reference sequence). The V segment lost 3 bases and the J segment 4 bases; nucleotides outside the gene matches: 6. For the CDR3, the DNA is TGTGCCAGTAGTATGCCCAACGGGGGGTACAATGAGCAGTTCTTC. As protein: CASSMPNGGYNEQFF.

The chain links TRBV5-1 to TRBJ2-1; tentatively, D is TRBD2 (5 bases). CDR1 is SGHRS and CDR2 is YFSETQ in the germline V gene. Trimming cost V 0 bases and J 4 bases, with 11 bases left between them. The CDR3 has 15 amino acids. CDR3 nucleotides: TGCGCCAGCAGCTTGGTGGCGGGCGAGTACAATGAGCAGTTCTTC. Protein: CASSLVAGEYNEQFF. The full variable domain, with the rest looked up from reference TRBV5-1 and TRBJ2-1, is KAGVTQTPRYLIKTRGQQVTLSCSPISGHRSVSWYQQTPGQGLQFLFEYFSETQRNKGNFPGRFSGRQFSNSRSEMNVSTLELGDSALYLCASSLVAGEYNEQFFGPGTRLTVL.

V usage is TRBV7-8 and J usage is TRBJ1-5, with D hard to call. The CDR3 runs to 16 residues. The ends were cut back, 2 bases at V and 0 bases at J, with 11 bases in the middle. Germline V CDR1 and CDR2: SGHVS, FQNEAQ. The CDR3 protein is CASSLFSPYSNQPQHF. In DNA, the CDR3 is TGTGCCAGCAGCTTATTTTCCCCTTATAGCAATCAGCCCCAGCATTTT.

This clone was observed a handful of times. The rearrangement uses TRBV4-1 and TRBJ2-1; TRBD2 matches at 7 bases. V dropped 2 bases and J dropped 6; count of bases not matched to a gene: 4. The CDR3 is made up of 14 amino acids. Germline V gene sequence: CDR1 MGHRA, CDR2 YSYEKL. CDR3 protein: CASSQSGASNEQFF. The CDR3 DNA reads TGCGCCAGCAGCCAAAGCGGGGCCTCCAATGAGCAGTTCTTC.

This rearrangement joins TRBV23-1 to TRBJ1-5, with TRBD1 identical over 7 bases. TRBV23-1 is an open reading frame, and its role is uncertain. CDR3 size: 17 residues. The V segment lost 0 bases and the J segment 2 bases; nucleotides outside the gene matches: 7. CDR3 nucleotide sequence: TGCGCCAGCAGTCAATCGGCGAGGCAGGGGGGCAATCAGCCCCAGCATTTT. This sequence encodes CASSQSARQGGNQPQHF.

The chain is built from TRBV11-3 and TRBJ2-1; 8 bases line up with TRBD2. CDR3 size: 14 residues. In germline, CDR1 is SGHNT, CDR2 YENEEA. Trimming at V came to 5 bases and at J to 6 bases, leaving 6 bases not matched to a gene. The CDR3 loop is CASSPGLESNEQFF. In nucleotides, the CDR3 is TGTGCCAGCAGCCCGGGACTAGAATCCAATGAGCAGTTCTTC.

The CDR3 nucleotides read TGTGCCAGCAGCCGGGACAGGAACACTGAAGCTTTCTTT. Protein: CASSRDRNTEAFF. The chain employs TRBV5-5 and TRBJ1-1; 7 bases fit TRBD1. The CDR3 extends over 13 amino acids. The V gene end was trimmed by 4 bases and the J gene end by 1 base; junction bases not matched to a gene: 1. Germline V gene lookup returns CDR1 SGHKS and CDR2 YYEKEE (reference sequence).

CDR3 in DNA: TGTGCCAGCAGTGTCGCGGGAGGCCCCTACAATGAGCAGTTCTTC. Protein product: CASSVAGGPYNEQFF. This chain links TRBV2 with TRBJ2-1; 8 nucleotides match TRBD2. Germline V lookup: CDR1 SNHLY, CDR2 FYNNEI. CDR3 length: 15 amino acids. V shed 4 bases and J 2 bases; nucleotides not matched to a gene: 4. The variable domain in full, completed from reference TRBV2 and TRBJ2-1, reads EPEVTQTPSHQVTQMGQEVILRCVPISNHLYFYWYRQILGQKVEFLVSFYNNEISEKSEIFDDQFSVERPDGSNFTLKIRSTKLEDSAMYFCASSVAGGPYNEQFFGPGTRLTVL.

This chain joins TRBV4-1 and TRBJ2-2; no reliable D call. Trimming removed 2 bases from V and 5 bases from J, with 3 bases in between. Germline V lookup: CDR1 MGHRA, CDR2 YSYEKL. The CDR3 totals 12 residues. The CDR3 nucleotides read TGCGCCAGCAGCCAACCTACCGGGGAGCTGTTTTTT. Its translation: CASSQPTGELFF.

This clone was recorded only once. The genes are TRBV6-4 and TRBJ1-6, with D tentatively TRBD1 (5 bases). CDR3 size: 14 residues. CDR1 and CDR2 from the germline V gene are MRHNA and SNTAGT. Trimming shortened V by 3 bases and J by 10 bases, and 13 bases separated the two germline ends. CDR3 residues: CASSETWGRSPLHF. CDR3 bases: TGTGCCAGCAGTGAGACTTGGGGCAGATCACCCCTCCACTTT.

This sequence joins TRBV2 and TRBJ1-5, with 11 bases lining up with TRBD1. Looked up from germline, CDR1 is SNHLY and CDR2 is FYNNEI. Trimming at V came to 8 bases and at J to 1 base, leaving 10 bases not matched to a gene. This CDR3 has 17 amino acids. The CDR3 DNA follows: TGTGCCAGCGGCCAGGACAGGGGGCTTGTGAGCAATCAGCCCCAGCATTTT. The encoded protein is CASGQDRGLVSNQPQHF.

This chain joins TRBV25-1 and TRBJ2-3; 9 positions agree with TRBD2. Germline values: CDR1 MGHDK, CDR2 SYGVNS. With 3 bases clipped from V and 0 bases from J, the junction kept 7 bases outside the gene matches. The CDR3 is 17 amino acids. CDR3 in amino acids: CASSEIPSGASTDTQYF. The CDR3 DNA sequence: TGTGCCAGCAGTGAGATTCCTAGCGGGGCTAGCACAGATACGCAGTATTTT.

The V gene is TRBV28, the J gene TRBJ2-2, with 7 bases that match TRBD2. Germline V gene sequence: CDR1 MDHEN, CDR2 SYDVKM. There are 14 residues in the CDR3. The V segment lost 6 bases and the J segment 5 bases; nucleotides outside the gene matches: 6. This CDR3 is CASRHSGGTGELFF. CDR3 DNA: TGTGCCAGCAGACACTCCGGGGGGACCGGGGAGCTGTTTTTT.